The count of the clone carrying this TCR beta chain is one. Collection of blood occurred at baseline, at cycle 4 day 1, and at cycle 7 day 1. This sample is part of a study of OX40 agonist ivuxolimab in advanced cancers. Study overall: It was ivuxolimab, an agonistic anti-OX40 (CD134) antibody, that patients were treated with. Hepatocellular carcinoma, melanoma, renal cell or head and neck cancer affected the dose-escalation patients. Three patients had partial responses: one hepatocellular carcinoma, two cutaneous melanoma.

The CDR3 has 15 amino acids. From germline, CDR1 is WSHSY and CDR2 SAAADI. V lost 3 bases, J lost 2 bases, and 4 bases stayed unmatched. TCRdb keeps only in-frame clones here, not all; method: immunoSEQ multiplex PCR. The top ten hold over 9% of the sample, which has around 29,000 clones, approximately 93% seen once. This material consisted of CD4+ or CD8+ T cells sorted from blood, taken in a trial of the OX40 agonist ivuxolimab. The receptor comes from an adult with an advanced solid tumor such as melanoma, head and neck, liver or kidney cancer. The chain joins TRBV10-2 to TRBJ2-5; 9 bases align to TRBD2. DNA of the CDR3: TGCGCCAGCAGTGATGGTAGCGGGGGACAAGAGACCCAGTACTTC. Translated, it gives CASSDGSGGQETQYF.